These 22 T cell receptor beta chains came from one sample sequenced in a study of T-cell reconstitution after alpha-beta-depleted transplantation in children. The library targeted TCRbeta and was prepared with unique molecular identifiers. TCRdb re-called the PCR reads through MiXCR, storing one row per CDR3 protein. This table holds roughly 66,000 distinct CDR3 sequences, roughly 5% found once. Specimen: PBMCs, mostly from graft donor cells, collected 180 days after TCRalphabeta/CD19-depleted stem cell transplant. The receptors stem from a boy in the first two years of life who had a stem cell transplant for acute myeloid leukemia, so the T cells may come from the graft donor.

This clonotype was seen many times. The gene calls are TRBV5-1 and TRBJ1-1; a possible D gene is TRBD1 (6 bases). The V gene lost 4 bases and the J gene lost 5 bases, with 15 bases spanning the gap. CDR1 and CDR2 from the germline V gene are SGHRS and YFSETQ. The CDR3 is 14 residues long. The CDR3, as DNA: TGCGCCAGCAGCCTGAGGGGGGATTGGACTGAAGCTTTCTTT. Translation gives CASSLRGDWTEAFF.

This clonotype was recorded at least ten times. The V call is TRBV6-1, the J call TRBJ2-3; D is possibly TRBD2 (5 bases). The CDR3 covers 15 residues. Germline lookup yields CDR1 MNHNS and CDR2 SASEGT. Trimming left V 6 bases short and J 4 bases short, with 17 bases between. CDR3 DNA sequence: TGTGCCAGCAGGGGCGACGGGCGGGCCTCAGATACGCAGTATTTT. Its translation is CASRGDGRASDTQYF.

This clonotype was recorded at least ten times. This sequence joins TRBV12-3 or TRBV12-4 and TRBJ2-6; D is undetermined. V lost 10 bases to trimming and J lost 4 bases, with 11 bases between them. The CDR3 has 13 amino acids. The CDR3 region has the DNA TGTGCCACCCCAGAACCCGGGGCCAACGTCCTGACTTTC. Encoded protein: CATPEPGANVLTF.

In this sample, this clonotype turned up many times. The J gene is TRBJ2-7, the V gene TRBV18; perhaps TRBD1 as D (6 bases). This CDR3 spans 15 amino acids. The V end lost 5 bases, the J end lost 4 bases, and 18 bases lay between the germline ends. From germline, CDR1 is KGHSH and CDR2 LQKENI. For the CDR3, the DNA is TGTGCCAGCTCAGAGAAGGTAGGACAGACGTACGAGCAGTACGTC. Residues: CASSEKVGQTYEQYV.

The table lists this clonotype with many counts. The chain is built from TRBV7-9 and TRBJ2-3, with TRBD1 as a possible D gene (7 bases). Trimming took off 5 bases at V and 2 bases at J, with 17 bases between the two ends. Germline lookup yields CDR1 SEHNR and CDR2 FQNEAQ (reference sequence). This CDR3 is built from 16 residues. In DNA, the CDR3 is TGTGCCAGCAGCCAAAGGGCAGGGGGGCCCACAGATACGCAGTATTTT. Translating it yields CASSQRAGGPTDTQYF.

This clonotype showed up many times. The chain combines TRBV5-1 with TRBJ1-4; D possibly corresponds to TRBD1 (5 bases). Germline loops: CDR1 SGHRS, CDR2 YFSETQ. There are 13 residues in the CDR3. V lost 7 bases and J 5 bases, leaving 12 bases between the germline ends. The DNA of the CDR3 is TGCGCCAGCCGGGGGGAAGGGAATGAAAAACTGTTTTTT. This gives the protein CASRGEGNEKLFF.

This clonotype was counted many times. The chain recombines TRBV7-9 with TRBJ2-7; unclear D gene. V shed 5 bases and J shed 4 bases, with 9 bases lying between them. The length of the CDR3 is 12 residues. Germline values: CDR1 SEHNR, CDR2 FQNEAQ (reference sequence). The CDR3 loop reads CASSAYSYEQYF. DNA for the CDR3: TGTGCCAGCAGCGCTTATTCGTACGAGCAGTACTTC.

This clonotype was detected ten times or more. The chain is built from TRBV6-1 and TRBJ1-1, with 8 bases lining up with TRBD1. Germline CDR1 is MNHNS and CDR2 is SASEGT. Trimming removed 4 bases from V and 4 bases from J; junction bases left unmatched: 5. CDR3 length: 14 amino acids. In nucleotides, the CDR3 is TGTGCCAGCAGTGGGCGACAGGGGACCACTGAAGCTTTCTTT. This codes for CASSGRQGTTEAFF.

This clonotype was seen ten or more times. The rearrangement joins TRBV4-3 to TRBJ2-7, with D hard to call. This CDR3 spans 15 amino acids. Germline lookup yields CDR1 LGHNA and CDR2 YSLEER. Trimming removed 0 bases at V and 2 bases at J, with 11 bases between. Here the CDR3 reads CASSQEAHSTYEQYF. The CDR3, as DNA: TGCGCCAGCAGCCAAGAGGCCCACAGTACCTACGAGCAGTACTTC.

This clonotype was detected ten times or more. The V gene is TRBV12-3 or TRBV12-4, the J gene TRBJ2-5; TRBD1 agrees at 9 bases. Losses at the gene ends were 5 bases for V and 5 bases for J; bases not matched to a gene: 6. CDR3 size: 14 residues. CDR3 sequence: CASSPGTGLETQYF. CDR3 DNA sequence: TGTGCCAGCAGTCCCGGGACAGGGTTGGAGACCCAGTACTTC.

Many counts were recorded for this clonotype. Germline is not matched at one junction end, which may reflect a read error. The chain has TRBV7-2 and TRBJ2-7, with TRBD2 matching 11 bases. Looked up from germline, CDR1 is SGHTA and CDR2 is FQGNSA. The CDR3 extends over 15 amino acids. The CDR3 coding sequence is TGTGCCAGCAGCTTAGAAATACGTACTAGCGGGGGCCAAGACTTC. This gives the protein CASSLEIRTSGGQDF.

This clonotype was observed at least ten times. V usage is TRBV21-1 and J usage is TRBJ1-5; TRBD1 is the table's D call and was not checked against the DNA. TRBV21-1 is marked as a pseudogene. This CDR3 has 16 residues. CDR3 residues: CASSKCGRGLNQPQHF. The CDR3 coding sequence is TGTGCCAGCAGCAAATGCGGCAGGGGGTTAAATCAGCCCCAGCATTTT.

This clonotype was seen at least ten times. The V call is TRBV6-2 or TRBV6-3, the J call TRBJ1-4, with D hard to call. CDR1 and CDR2 from the germline V gene are MNHEY and SVGEGT. The CDR3 length is 13 residues. V lost 5 bases and J lost 12, with 16 bases in between. The CDR3 DNA reads as TGTGCCAGCAGTACCCTCCTCGGCGGCGAACTGTTTTTT. Protein product: CASSTLLGGELFF.

At least ten counts were recorded for this clonotype. Here the CDR3 DNA reads TGTGCCACCAGTGACCCATGGACAGGGCGGAATGAGCAGTTCTTC. Translating gives CATSDPWTGRNEQFF. The chain carries TRBV24-1 and TRBJ2-1, with TRBD1 matching 8 bases. With V trimmed by 4 bases and J by 7 bases, 8 bases remained unmatched. The CDR3 totals 15 residues. Looked up from germline, CDR1 is KGHDR and CDR2 is SFDVKD.

This clonotype was picked up many times. The gene calls are TRBV5-5 and TRBJ2-2; possibly TRBD2 for D (5 bases). This CDR3 has 16 residues. Trimming pared 4 bases from V and 1 base from J, leaving 14 bases between. CDR1 SGHKS and CDR2 YYEKEE come from the germline V gene (reference sequence). The CDR3 DNA follows: TGTGCCAGCAGCCAGCGGAGTGTAGAGAACACCGGGGAGCTGTTTTTT. Translating it yields CASSQRSVENTGELFF.

This clonotype was seen at least ten times. The gene calls are TRBV29-1 and TRBJ2-5, with D maybe TRBD2 (7 bases). CDR1 is SQVTM, CDR2 ANQGSEA, per germline. This CDR3 is built from 18 residues. Trimming pared 7 bases from V and 0 bases from J, leaving 27 bases between. CDR3 residues: CSAEGPPGRGVNQETQYF. In DNA form, the CDR3 reads TGCAGCGCCGAGGGACCACCAGGGAGGGGGGTCAACCAAGAGACCCAGTACTTC.

This clonotype was counted at least ten times. The rearrangement uses TRBV11-2 and TRBJ1-5, with 9 bases fitting TRBD1. CDR3 length: 17 amino acids. Germline assignment: CDR1 SGHAT and CDR2 FQNNGV. With 7 bases clipped from V and 5 bases from J, the junction kept 15 bases outside the gene matches. The CDR3 loop reads CASTPTGRDRDYQPQHF. The CDR3 DNA follows: TGTGCCAGCACCCCCACCGGCAGGGACAGGGATTATCAGCCCCAGCATTTT.

This clonotype appeared many times. The V and J genes are TRBV20-1 and TRBJ1-1, with 9 bases that match TRBD1. V lost 3 bases to trimming and J lost 7 bases; unmatched junction nucleotides: 3. Germline CDR1 and CDR2: DFQATT and SNEGSKA (reference sequence). This CDR3 has 12 residues. Here the CDR3 reads CSASMTGGEAFF. CDR3 bases: TGCAGTGCTAGCATGACAGGGGGTGAAGCTTTCTTT.

Many counts were recorded for this clonotype. CDR3 amino acids: CASSVGGGGLYNEQFF. The CDR3 DNA follows: TGTGCCAGCAGCGTAGGGGGCGGGGGGTTATACAATGAGCAGTTCTTC. This chain joins TRBV9 and TRBJ2-1; 8 nucleotides line up with TRBD2. The CDR3 runs to 16 residues. Germline V gives CDR1 SGDLS, CDR2 YYNGEE. Trimming took 0 bases from V and 4 from J; bases not matched to a gene: 6.

This clonotype was detected only a few times. The V call is TRBV18, the J call TRBJ1-2; 8 nucleotides line up with TRBD1. The germline V gene has CDR1 KGHSH and CDR2 LQKENI. V gave up 3 bases and J gave up 4 bases; unmatched junction bases: 4. CDR3 length: 14 residues. The CDR3, as DNA: TGTGCCAGCTCACCCCAGGGGACAGGCTATGGCTACACCTTC. Protein sequence: CASSPQGTGYGYTF.

This clonotype was detected many times. The J gene is TRBJ1-3, the V gene TRBV11-2, with D unclear. V was cut by 1 base and J by 7 bases, with 8 bases left in between. Germline CDR1 is SGHAT and CDR2 is FQNNGV. This CDR3 comprises 13 residues. CDR3 sequence: CASSLGRGNTIYF. The CDR3 bases are TGTGCCAGCAGCTTAGGACGAGGGAACACCATATATTTT.

The table lists this clonotype with many counts. The V call is TRBV5-6, the J call TRBJ2-7, with D maybe TRBD1 (5 bases). Germline V gene lookup returns CDR1 SGHDT and CDR2 YYEEEE. V was trimmed by 2 bases and J by 3 bases, leaving 18 bases between them. The length of the CDR3 is 16 residues. The CDR3 DNA reads as TGTGCCAGCAGCTTTGGCAGGGATTTGGGTCGCTACGAGCAGTACTTC. This gives the protein CASSFGRDLGRYEQYF.